This TCR beta chain was documented in a study of metastatic and nonmetastatic thyroid tumors. Study overall: Repertoires from malignant and benign thyroid patients were compared across blood and tumor or nodule tissue.

Study results and caveats: It was reported that TCR beta diversity was significantly higher in malignant thyroid tumors than benign nodules, in blood and tumor.

This clone is medium-sized by share. The antigen is unknown. Among the patients, none had received any treatment before thyroid surgery. Authors' data handling: The study's classifier, a distant-metastasis tool for papillary thyroid cancer, was built using CDR3 differences across clinicopathological groups. TCRdb reassembled clones from the PCR reads with MiXCR. The V and J calls, along with clone size, are taken from TCRdb and not from the paper's own processing. Among about 17,000 clones, approximately 27% were seen once, and the ten largest hold 22%. The clonotype originates from a female donor with papillary thyroid cancer or a benign thyroid nodule (not recorded which). Some clones in this sample may be carry-over from other donors' samples. Sequencing was carried out using tumor tissue.

The CDR3 DNA reads TGTGCCAGCAGCTTAGGGGGACAGGGGGGCAATCAGCCCCAGCATTTT. This encodes CASSLGGQGGNQPQHF. The chain employs TRBV11-3 and TRBJ1-5, with 11 bases matching TRBD1. The junction had 1 base not matched to a gene; V was cut back by 1 base and J by 2 bases. This CDR3 region has 16 residues. Germline V gene lookup returns CDR1 SGHNT and CDR2 YENEEA.